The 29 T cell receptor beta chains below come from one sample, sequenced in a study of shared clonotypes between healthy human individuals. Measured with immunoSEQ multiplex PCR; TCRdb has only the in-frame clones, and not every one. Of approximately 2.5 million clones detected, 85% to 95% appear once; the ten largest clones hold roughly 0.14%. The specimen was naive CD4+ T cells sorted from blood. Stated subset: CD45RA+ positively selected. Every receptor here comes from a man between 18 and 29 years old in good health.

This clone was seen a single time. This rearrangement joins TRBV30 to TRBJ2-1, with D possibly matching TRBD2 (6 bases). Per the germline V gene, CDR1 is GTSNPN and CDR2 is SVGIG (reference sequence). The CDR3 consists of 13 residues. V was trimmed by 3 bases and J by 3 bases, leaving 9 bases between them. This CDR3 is CAWRAGLYNEQFF. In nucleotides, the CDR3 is TGTGCCTGGAGGGCGGGGCTCTACAATGAGCAGTTCTTC. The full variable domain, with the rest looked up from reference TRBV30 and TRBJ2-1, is SQTIHQWPATLVQPVGSPLSLECTVEGTSNPNLYWYRQAAGRGLQLLFYSVGIGQISSEVPQNLSASRPQDRQFILSSKKLLLSDSGFYLCAWRAGLYNEQFFGPGTRLTVL.

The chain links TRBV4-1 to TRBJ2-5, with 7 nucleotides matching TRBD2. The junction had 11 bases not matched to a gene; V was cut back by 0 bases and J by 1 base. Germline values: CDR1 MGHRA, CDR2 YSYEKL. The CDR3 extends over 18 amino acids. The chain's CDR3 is CASSQEGPWREGQETQYF. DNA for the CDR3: TGCGCCAGCAGCCAAGAGGGCCCTTGGAGGGAGGGCCAAGAGACCCAGTACTTC.

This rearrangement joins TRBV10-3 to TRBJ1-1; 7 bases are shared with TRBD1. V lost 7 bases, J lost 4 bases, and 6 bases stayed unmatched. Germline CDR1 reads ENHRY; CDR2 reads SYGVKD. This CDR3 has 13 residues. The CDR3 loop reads CAIKWAGGTEAFF. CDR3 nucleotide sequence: TGTGCCATCAAATGGGCAGGGGGCACTGAAGCTTTCTTT.

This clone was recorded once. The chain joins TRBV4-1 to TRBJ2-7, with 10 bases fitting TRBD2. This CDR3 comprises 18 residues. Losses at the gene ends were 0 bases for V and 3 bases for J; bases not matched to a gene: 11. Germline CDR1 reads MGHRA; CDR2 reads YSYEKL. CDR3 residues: CASSQDHGLADLYYEQYF. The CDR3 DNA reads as TGCGCCAGCAGCCAAGATCATGGACTAGCGGACCTCTACTACGAGCAGTACTTC.

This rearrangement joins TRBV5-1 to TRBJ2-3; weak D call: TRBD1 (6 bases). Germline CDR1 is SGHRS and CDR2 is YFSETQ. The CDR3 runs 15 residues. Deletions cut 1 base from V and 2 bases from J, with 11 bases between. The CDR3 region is CASSLTGYSTDTQYF. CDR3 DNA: TGCGCCAGCAGCTTGACAGGGTACTCCACAGATACGCAGTATTTT.

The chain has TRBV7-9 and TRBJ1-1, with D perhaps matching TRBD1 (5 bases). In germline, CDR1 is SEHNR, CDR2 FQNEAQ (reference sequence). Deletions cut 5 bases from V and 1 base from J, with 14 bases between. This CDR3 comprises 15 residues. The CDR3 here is CASSPGAVGNTEAFF. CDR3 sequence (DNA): TGTGCCAGCAGCCCCGGGGCGGTGGGGAACACTGAAGCTTTCTTT.

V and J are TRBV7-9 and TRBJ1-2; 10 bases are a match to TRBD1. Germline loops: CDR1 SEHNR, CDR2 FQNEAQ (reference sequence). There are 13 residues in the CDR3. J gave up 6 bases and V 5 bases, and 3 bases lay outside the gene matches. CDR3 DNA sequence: TGTGCCAGCAGCAGACAGGGGGCGAATGGCTACACCTTC. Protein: CASSRQGANGYTF.

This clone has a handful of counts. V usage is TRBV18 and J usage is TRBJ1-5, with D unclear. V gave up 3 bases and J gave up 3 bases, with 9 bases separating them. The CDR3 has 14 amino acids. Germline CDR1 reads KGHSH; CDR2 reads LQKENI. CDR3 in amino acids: CASSPVQNNQPQHF. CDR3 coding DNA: TGTGCCAGCTCACCGGTACAGAACAATCAGCCCCAGCATTTT.

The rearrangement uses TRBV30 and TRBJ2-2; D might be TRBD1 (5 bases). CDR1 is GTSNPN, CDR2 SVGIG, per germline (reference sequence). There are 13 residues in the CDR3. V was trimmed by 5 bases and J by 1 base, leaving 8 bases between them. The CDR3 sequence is CAWGHRNTGELFF. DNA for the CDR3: TGTGCCTGGGGACATAGGAACACCGGGGAGCTGTTTTTT.

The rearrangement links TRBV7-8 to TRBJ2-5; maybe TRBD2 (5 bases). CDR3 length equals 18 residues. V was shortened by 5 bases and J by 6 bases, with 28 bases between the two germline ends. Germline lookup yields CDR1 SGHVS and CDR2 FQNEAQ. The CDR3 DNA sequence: TGTGCCAGCAGCCCTTACCGCCCACTTTTTAGCGAGGGAAAGACCCAGTACTTC. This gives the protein CASSPYRPLFSEGKTQYF.

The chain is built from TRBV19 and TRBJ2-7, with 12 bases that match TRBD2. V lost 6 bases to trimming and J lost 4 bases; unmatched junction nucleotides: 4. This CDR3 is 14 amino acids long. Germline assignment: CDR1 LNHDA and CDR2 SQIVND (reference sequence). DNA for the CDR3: TGTGCCAGTAGGCGGACTAGCGGGACATACGAGCAGTACTTC. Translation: CASRRTSGTYEQYF. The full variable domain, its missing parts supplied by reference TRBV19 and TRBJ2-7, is DGGITQSPKYLFRKEGQNVTLSCEQNLNHDAMYWYRQDPGQGLRLIYYSQIVNDFQKGDIAEGYSVSREKKESFPLTVTSAQKNPTAFYLCASRRTSGTYEQYFGPGTRLTVT.

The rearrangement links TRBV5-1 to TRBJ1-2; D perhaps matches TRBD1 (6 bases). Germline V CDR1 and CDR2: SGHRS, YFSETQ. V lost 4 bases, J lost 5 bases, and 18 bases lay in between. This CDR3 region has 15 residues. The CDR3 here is CASSQSSGGRYGYTF. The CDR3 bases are TGCGCCAGCAGCCAATCCTCGGGGGGCAGGTATGGCTACACCTTC. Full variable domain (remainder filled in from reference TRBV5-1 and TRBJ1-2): KAGVTQTPRYLIKTRGQQVTLSCSPISGHRSVSWYQQTPGQGLQFLFEYFSETQRNKGNFPGRFSGRQFSNSRSEMNVSTLELGDSALYLCASSQSSGGRYGYTFGSGTRLTVV.

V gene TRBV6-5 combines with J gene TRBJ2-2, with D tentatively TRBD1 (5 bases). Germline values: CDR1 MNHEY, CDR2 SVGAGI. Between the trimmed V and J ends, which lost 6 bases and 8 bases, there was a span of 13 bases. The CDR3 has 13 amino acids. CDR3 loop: CASRSTGRGELFF. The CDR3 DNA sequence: TGTGCCAGCAGATCAACAGGAAGGGGGGAGCTGTTTTTT.

CDR3: CASSEQGQNTEAFF. The CDR3 coding sequence is TGTGCCAGCAGCGAACAGGGGCAGAACACTGAAGCTTTCTTT. This chain connects TRBV7-2 to TRBJ1-1, with 7 bases that match TRBD1. Germline CDR1 SGHTA, CDR2 FQGNSA. The CDR3 totals 14 residues. The junction had 4 bases not matched to a gene; V was cut back by 5 bases and J by 1 base.

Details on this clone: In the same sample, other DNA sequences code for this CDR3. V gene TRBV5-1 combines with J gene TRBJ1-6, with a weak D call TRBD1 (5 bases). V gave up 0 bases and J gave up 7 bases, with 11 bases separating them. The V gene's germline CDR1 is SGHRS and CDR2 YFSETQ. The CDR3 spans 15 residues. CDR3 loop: CASSLDGGWNSPLHF. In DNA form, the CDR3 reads TGCGCCAGCAGCTTGGACGGGGGTTGGAATTCACCCCTCCACTTT. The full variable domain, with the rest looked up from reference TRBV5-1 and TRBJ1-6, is KAGVTQTPRYLIKTRGQQVTLSCSPISGHRSVSWYQQTPGQGLQFLFEYFSETQRNKGNFPGRFSGRQFSNSRSEMNVSTLELGDSALYLCASSLDGGWNSPLHFGNGTRLTVT.

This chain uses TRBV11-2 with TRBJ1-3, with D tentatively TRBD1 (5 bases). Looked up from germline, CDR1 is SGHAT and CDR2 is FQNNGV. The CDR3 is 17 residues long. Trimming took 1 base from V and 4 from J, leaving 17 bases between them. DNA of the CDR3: TGTGCCAGCAGCTTAGGCCTTTGGAGGGGCGCGGGAAACACCATATATTTT. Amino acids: CASSLGLWRGAGNTIYF.

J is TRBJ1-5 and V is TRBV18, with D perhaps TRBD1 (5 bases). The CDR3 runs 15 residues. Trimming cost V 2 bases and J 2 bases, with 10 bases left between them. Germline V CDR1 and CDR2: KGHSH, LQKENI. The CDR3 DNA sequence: TGTGCCAGCTCACCAAGCCCGGGGGGCAATCAGCCCCAGCATTTT. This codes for CASSPSPGGNQPQHF.

For the CDR3, the DNA is TGTGCCAGCAGTTACTCACCCGTACAGCCCCAGCATTTT. Its translation is CASSYSPVQPQHF. V usage is TRBV6-5 and J usage is TRBJ1-5; the D is unclear. CDR1 and CDR2 from the germline V gene are MNHEY and SVGAGI. V lost 0 bases and J 7 bases, leaving 7 bases between the germline ends. The CDR3 sequence is 13 residues long.

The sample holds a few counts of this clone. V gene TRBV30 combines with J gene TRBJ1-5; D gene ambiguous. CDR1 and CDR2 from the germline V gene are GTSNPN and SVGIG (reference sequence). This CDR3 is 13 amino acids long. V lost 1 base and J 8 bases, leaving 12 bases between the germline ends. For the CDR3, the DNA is TGTGCCTGGAGTGCGGGGTGGGAGAAGCCCCAGCATTTT. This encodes CAWSAGWEKPQHF.

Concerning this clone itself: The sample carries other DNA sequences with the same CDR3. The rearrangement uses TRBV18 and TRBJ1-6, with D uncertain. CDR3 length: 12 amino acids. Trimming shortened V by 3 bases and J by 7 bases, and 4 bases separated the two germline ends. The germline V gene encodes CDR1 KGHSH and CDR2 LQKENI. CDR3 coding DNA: TGTGCCAGCTCACCGCCGAATTCACCCCTCCACTTT. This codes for CASSPPNSPLHF.

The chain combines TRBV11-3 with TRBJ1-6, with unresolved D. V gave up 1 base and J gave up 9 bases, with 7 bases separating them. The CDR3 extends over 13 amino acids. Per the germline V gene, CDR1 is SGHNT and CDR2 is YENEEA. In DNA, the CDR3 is TGTGCCAGCAGCTTAGGCCCATTTTCACCCCTCCACTTT. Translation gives CASSLGPFSPLHF.

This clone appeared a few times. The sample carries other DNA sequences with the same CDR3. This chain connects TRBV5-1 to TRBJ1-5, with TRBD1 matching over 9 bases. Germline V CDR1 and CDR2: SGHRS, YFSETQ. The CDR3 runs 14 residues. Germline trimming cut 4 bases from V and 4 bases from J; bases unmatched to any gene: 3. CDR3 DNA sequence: TGCGCCAGCAGCCCAGGACAGGGGAATCAGCCCCAGCATTTT. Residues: CASSPGQGNQPQHF.

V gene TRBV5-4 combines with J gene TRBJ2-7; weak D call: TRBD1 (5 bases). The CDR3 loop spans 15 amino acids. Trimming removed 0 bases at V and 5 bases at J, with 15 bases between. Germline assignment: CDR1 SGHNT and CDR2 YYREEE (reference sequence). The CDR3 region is CASSLDFGRAHEQYF. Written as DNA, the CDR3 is TGTGCCAGCAGCTTGGATTTTGGCAGGGCCCACGAGCAGTACTTC.

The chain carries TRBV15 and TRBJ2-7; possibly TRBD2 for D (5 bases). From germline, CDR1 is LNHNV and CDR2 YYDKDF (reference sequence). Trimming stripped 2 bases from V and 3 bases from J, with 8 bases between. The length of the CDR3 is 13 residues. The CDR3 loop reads CATSRTGVYEQYF. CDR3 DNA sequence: TGTGCCACCAGCAGAACCGGGGTCTACGAGCAGTACTTC.

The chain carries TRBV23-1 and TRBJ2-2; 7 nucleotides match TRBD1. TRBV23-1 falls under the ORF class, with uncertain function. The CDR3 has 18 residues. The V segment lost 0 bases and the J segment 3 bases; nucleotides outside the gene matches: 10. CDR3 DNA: TGCGCCAGCAGTCAATCGGAGACAGGGAAGGGCCACACCGGGGAGCTGTTTTTT. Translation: CASSQSETGKGHTGELFF.

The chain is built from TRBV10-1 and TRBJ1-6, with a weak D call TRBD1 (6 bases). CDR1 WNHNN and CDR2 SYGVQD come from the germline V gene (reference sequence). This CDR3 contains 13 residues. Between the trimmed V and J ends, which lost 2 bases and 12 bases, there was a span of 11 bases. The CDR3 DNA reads TGCGCCAGCAGTGAGACAGGGAGAGAACCCCTCCACTTT. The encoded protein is CASSETGREPLHF.

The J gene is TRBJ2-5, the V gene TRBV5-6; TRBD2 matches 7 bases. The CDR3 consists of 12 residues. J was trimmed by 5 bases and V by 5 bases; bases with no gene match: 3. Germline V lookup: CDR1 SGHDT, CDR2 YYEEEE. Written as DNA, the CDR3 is TGTGCCAGCAGGTCCGGGGGGGAGACCCAGTACTTC. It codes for CASRSGGETQYF. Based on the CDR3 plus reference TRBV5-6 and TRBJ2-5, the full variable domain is DAGVTQSPTHLIKTRGQQVTLRCSPKSGHDTVSWYQQALGQGPQFIFQYYEEEERQRGNFPDRFSGHQFPNYSSELNVNALLLGDSALYLCASRSGGETQYFGPGTRLLVL.

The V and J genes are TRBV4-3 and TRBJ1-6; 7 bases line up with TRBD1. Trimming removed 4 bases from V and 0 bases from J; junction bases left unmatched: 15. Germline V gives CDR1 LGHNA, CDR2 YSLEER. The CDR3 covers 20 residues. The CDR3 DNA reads TGCGCCAGCAGCCTAAGTACTCTGGACAGGAGGAGCTCCTATAATTCACCCCTCCACTTT. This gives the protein CASSLSTLDRRSSYNSPLHF.

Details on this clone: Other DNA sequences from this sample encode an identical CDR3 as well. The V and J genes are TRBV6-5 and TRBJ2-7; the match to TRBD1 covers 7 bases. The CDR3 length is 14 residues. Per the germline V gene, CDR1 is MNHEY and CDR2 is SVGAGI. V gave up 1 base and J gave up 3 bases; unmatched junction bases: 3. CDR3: CASSYYRGGYEQYF. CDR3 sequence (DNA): TGTGCCAGCAGTTACTACAGGGGCGGCTACGAGCAGTACTTC.